This note documents a single TCR beta chain sequence. Its antigen is currently unknown. Each donor's status was that of a healthy bone marrow donor. Donors showed nominal health when sampled, although they likely had unrecorded immune exposures. PCR primers comprised 60 Vbeta and 13 Jbeta primers. Sequencing used immunoSEQ multiplex PCR; TCRdb keeps in-frame clones, though not all of them. The repertoire includes fewer than 130,000 clones, about 74% of them detected once, and more than 4.5% sits in the top ten. This record belongs to a study of cytomegalovirus exposure and HLA in healthy donors. Notes on the study in general: Cytomegalovirus status was reportedly diagnosed by the classifier with high sensitivity and specificity.

V lost 1 base and J lost 2, with 13 bases in between. CDR1 and CDR2 from the germline V gene are LGHNA and YNFKEQ. The CDR3 sequence is 16 residues long. The clonotype was recovered from a female donor in good health and CMV-seropositive. The specimen was PBMCs. The V gene is TRBV4-2, the J gene TRBJ2-3; D may be TRBD2 (5 bases). CDR3 loop: CASSQGNAGNTDTQYF. The CDR3 coding sequence is TGTGCCAGCAGCCAAGGGAATGCCGGGAACACAGATACGCAGTATTTT.